The clone carrying this TCR beta chain appeared many times. Specified time point: sample taken at primary tumor resection. Unsorted samples of tumor, nontumor lung or frozen PBMC had their whole RNA sequenced. This sample stems from a study of spatial heterogeneity in lung cancer. Looking at the study overall: Alpha-chain sequences were consistently detected less often than beta-chain sequences.

Each CDR3 protein is one row after TCRdb ran MiXCR on the 5' RACE reads. The table lists approximately 11,000 distinct CDR3 sequences, less than 5% of them singletons. This TCR was recovered from a male donor with early-stage non-small cell lung cancer. The sequences come from normal lung tissue next to the tumor, collected at surgery.

The CDR3, as DNA: TGCAGTGCCTTCAGGGTCACTGAAGCTTTCTTT. Translated, it gives CSAFRVTEAFF. This chain joins TRBV20-1 and TRBJ1-1; possible D gene TRBD1, 5 bases. CDR1 and CDR2 (germline): DFQATT, SNEGSKA (reference sequence). V lost 6 bases and J 4 bases, leaving 9 bases between the germline ends. The CDR3 is made up of 11 amino acids.